This T cell receptor beta chain was profiled in a study of T cell changes during pregnancy in multiple sclerosis. Some clones are missing from TCRdb's copy, which holds only in-frame ones; the method was immunoSEQ multiplex PCR. This table holds about 86,000 clones, approximately 89% found once. This CDR3 contains 14 residues. Germline CDR1 SGHTA, CDR2 FQGNSA. V was shortened by 6 bases and J by 10 bases, with 16 bases between the two germline ends. The sequenced sample was peripheral blood, obtained in the first trimester of pregnancy. The TCR originated in a female donor in good health, enrolled as a control in a pregnancy study. The rearrangement uses TRBV7-2 and TRBJ1-6; perhaps TRBD1 as D (5 bases). DNA of the CDR3: TGTGCCAGCAGTCAAGCAGGCCAGGGATCACCCCTCCACTTT. Amino acids: CASSQAGQGSPLHF.